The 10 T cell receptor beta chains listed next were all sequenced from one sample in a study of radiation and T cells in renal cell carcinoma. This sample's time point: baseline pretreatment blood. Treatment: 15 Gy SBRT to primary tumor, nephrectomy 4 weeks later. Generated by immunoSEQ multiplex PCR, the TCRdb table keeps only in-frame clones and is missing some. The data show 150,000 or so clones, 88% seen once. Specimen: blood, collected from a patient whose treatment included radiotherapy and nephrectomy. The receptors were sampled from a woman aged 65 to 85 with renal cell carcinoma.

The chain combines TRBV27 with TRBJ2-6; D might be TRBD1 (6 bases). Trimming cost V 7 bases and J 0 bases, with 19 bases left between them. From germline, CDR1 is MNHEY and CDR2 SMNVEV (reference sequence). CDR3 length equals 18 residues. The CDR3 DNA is TGTGCCAGCAAAGGGACAACTTTCTCCTTCTCTGGGGCCAACGTCCTGACTTTC. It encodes CASKGTTFSFSGANVLTF.

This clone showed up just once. The CDR3 reads CASSPGDSYNQPQHF. DNA of the CDR3: TGTGCCAGCTCACCCGGGGACAGCTACAATCAGCCCCAGCATTTT. The V and J genes are TRBV18 and TRBJ1-5, with 7 bases aligning to TRBD1. V lost 3 bases and J lost 3; bases outside the gene matches: 5. Germline V lookup: CDR1 KGHSH, CDR2 LQKENI. The CDR3 has 15 residues.

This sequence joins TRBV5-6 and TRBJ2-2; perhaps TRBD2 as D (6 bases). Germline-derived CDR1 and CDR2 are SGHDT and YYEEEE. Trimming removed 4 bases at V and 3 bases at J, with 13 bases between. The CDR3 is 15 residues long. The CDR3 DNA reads TGTGCCAGCAGCCGCTGGGGGGACGACACCGGGGAGCTGTTTTTT. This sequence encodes CASSRWGDDTGELFF.

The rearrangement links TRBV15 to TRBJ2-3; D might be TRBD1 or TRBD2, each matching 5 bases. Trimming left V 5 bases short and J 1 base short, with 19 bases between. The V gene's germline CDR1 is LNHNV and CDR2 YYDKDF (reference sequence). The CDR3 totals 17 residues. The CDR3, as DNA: TGTGCCACCAGCCCACGAGGGGCCGCTCTTGGCACAGATACGCAGTATTTT. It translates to CATSPRGAALGTDTQYF.

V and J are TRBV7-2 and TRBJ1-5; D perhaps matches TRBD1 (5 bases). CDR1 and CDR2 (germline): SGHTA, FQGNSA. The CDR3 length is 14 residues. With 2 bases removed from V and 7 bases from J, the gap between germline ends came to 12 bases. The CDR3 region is CASSLNSGNQPQHF. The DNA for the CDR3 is TGTGCCAGCAGCTTAAATTCAGGGAACCAGCCCCAGCATTTT.

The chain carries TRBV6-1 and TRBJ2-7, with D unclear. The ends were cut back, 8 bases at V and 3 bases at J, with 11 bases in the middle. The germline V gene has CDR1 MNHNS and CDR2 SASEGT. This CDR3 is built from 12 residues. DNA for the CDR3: TGTGCCAGCTCTACAGAACTCTACGAGCAGTACTTC. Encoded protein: CASSTELYEQYF.

CDR3 nucleotide sequence: TGTGCCAGCAGTTCGGGGTTGGTCGATGAAAAACTGTTTTTT. It yields the protein CASSSGLVDEKLFF. The chain links TRBV27 to TRBJ1-4; no reliable D call. V lost 4 bases and J lost 6, with 12 bases in between. This CDR3 region has 14 residues. CDR1 and CDR2 (germline): MNHEY, SMNVEV (reference sequence).

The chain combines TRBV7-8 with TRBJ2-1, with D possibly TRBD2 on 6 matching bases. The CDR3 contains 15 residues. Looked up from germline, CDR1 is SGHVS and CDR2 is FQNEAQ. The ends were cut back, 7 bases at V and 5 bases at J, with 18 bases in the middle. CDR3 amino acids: CASTKNPGDDNEQFF. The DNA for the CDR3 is TGTGCCAGCACCAAGAATCCGGGAGACGACAATGAGCAGTTCTTC.

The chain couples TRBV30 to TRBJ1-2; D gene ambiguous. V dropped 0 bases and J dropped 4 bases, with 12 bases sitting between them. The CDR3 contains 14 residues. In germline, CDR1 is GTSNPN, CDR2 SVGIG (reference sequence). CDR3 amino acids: CAWSVSGRSYGYTF. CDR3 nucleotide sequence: TGTGCCTGGAGTGTTAGCGGACGTAGCTATGGCTACACCTTC.

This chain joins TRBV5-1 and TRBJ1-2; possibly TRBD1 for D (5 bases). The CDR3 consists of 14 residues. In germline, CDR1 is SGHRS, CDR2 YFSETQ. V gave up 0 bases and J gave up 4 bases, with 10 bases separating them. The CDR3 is CASSLEGTTYGYTF. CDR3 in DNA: TGCGCCAGCAGCTTGGAAGGGACCACCTATGGCTACACCTTC.